Presented here are 16 T cell receptor beta chains from one specimen sequenced in a study of blood T cell repertoires in COVID-19. The table came from immunoSEQ multiplex PCR; TCRdb's copy has only in-frame clones and leaves some out. Of about 200,000 clones in the sample, about 88% were seen once. The material sequenced was peripheral blood. These receptors all stem from a man in his fifties or sixties with acute or convalescent COVID-19.

The chain combines TRBV10-3 with TRBJ2-7; the D gene is possibly TRBD2 (5 bases). The germline V gene encodes CDR1 ENHRY and CDR2 SYGVKD. Trimming cost V 2 bases and J 6 bases, with 8 bases left between them. This CDR3 comprises 12 residues. CDR3 sequence: CAISELRAEQYF. CDR3 nucleotide sequence: TGTGCCATCAGTGAGCTGAGGGCCGAGCAGTACTTC.

The genes are TRBV5-1 and TRBJ2-3; TRBD2 agrees at 7 bases. Germline CDR1 SGHRS, CDR2 YFSETQ. J was trimmed by 2 bases and V by 0 bases; bases with no gene match: 6. There are 16 residues in the CDR3. The CDR3 spells CASSLAGGRNTDTQYF. DNA of the CDR3: TGCGCCAGCAGCTTGGCCGGGGGGAGGAACACAGATACGCAGTATTTT.

The genes are TRBV6-5 and TRBJ2-7, with D maybe TRBD2 (7 bases). Germline V gene sequence: CDR1 MNHEY, CDR2 SVGAGI. This CDR3 is 14 amino acids long. Deletions cut 10 bases from V and 0 bases from J, with 16 bases between. This CDR3 is CAISPGGPSYEQYF. The CDR3 nucleotides are TGTGCCATTTCGCCGGGGGGCCCCTCCTACGAGCAGTACTTC.

CDR3 region: CSVVPVPLDRVYGETQYF. The CDR3 DNA is TGCAGCGTTGTCCCTGTACCGCTGGACAGGGTATACGGAGAGACCCAGTACTTC. This chain connects TRBV29-1 to TRBJ2-5; 8 positions match TRBD1. V was clipped by 4 bases and J by 4 bases; unmatched bases: 20. CDR1 and CDR2 from the germline V gene are SQVTM and ANQGSEA. This CDR3 region has 18 residues.

The chain joins TRBV6-5 to TRBJ2-5; 9 nucleotides align to TRBD1. CDR3 length: 14 amino acids. CDR1 is MNHEY and CDR2 is SVGAGI in the germline V gene. The V and J ends lost 8 bases and 2 bases, in that order; junction bases with no gene match: 6. CDR3 protein: CASLYRGRQETQYF. The DNA of the CDR3 is TGTGCCAGCCTCTACAGGGGGCGTCAAGAGACCCAGTACTTC.

This clone has only a few counts. The chain employs TRBV5-1 and TRBJ1-6; 7 bases line up with TRBD1. Germline lookup yields CDR1 SGHRS and CDR2 YFSETQ. CDR3 length equals 16 residues. V shed 4 bases and J 7 bases; nucleotides not matched to a gene: 11. The CDR3 spells CASSIPTGKDNSPLHF. The CDR3, as DNA: TGCGCCAGCAGCATCCCGACAGGGAAGGACAATTCACCCCTCCACTTT.

The J gene is TRBJ2-7, the V gene TRBV11-2, with D perhaps TRBD1 (6 bases). Germline lookup yields CDR1 SGHAT and CDR2 FQNNGV. This CDR3 is built from 16 residues. Trimming took off 0 bases at V and 3 bases at J, with 15 bases between the two ends. The CDR3 DNA is TGTGCCAGCAGCTTAGATCGGGGACAAGGAGTCTACGAGCAGTACTTC. This translates into CASSLDRGQGVYEQYF.

The rearrangement links TRBV5-8 to TRBJ1-2; the D gene is possibly TRBD1 (6 bases). The CDR3 spans 15 residues. The germline gives CDR1 SGHTS, CDR2 YDEGEE. V lost 2 bases and J lost 6, with 17 bases in between. The CDR3 DNA reads as TGTGCCAGCAGCTTTTCTCTGGCAGGGGTCAATGGCTACACCTTC. Translated, it gives CASSFSLAGVNGYTF.

V is TRBV9 and J is TRBJ1-5; TRBD1 matches at 8 bases. The length of the CDR3 is 15 residues. Germline values: CDR1 SGDLS, CDR2 YYNGEE. Unmatched junction bases numbered 6, after V lost 4 bases and J lost 3 bases. CDR3: CASSPGQGYNQPQHF. CDR3 nucleotide sequence: TGTGCCAGCAGCCCCGGACAGGGCTACAATCAGCCCCAGCATTTT.

V usage is TRBV3-1 (or the pseudogene TRBV3-2) and J usage is TRBJ2-1, with TRBD2 matching 12 bases. The CDR3 sequence is 18 residues long. CDR1 is LGHDT and CDR2 is YNNKEL in the germline V gene (reference sequence). The ends lost 0 bases at V and 7 bases at J; junction bases unmatched: 10. CDR3 sequence (DNA): TGTGCCAGCAGCCAAGATGTTTCGCTAGCGGGGGGGTGGAATGAGCAGTTCTTC. As protein: CASSQDVSLAGGWNEQFF.

The gene calls are TRBV2 and TRBJ2-1, with 8 bases fitting TRBD1. The trim removed 7 bases at V and 0 bases at J, leaving 5 bases unmatched. Germline V lookup: CDR1 SNHLY, CDR2 FYNNEI. The CDR3 extends over 15 amino acids. The CDR3 here is CASIRDRGSYNEQFF. The CDR3 nucleotides read TGTGCCAGCATCCGAGACAGGGGCTCCTACAATGAGCAGTTCTTC.

This chain uses TRBV24-1 with TRBJ2-7; D may be TRBD1 (6 bases). V gave up 1 base and J gave up 4 bases, with 7 bases separating them. CDR3 size: 13 residues. In germline, CDR1 is KGHDR, CDR2 SFDVKD. Written as DNA, the CDR3 is TGTGCCACCAGTGATTTTAGGGGGTACGAGCAGTACTTC. Amino acid sequence: CATSDFRGYEQYF.

This chain's CDR3 is CASSARQGAGNQPQHF. The DNA for the CDR3 is TGTGCCAGTAGTGCCAGACAGGGGGCGGGCAATCAGCCCCAGCATTTT. The rearrangement uses TRBV19 and TRBJ1-5, with 10 bases fitting TRBD1. Trimming removed 5 bases from V and 2 bases from J; junction bases left unmatched: 6. Germline-derived CDR1 and CDR2 are LNHDA and SQIVND (reference sequence). The CDR3 runs to 16 residues.

J is TRBJ1-2 and V is TRBV5-6; the D is unclear. Germline CDR1 and CDR2: SGHDT and YYEEEE. Trimming left V 4 bases short and J 4 bases short, with 17 bases between. The CDR3 runs 15 residues. The CDR3 coding sequence is TGTGCCAGCAGCCCCGTCGGCCAAAGAGGCTATGGCTACACCTTC. It specifies CASSPVGQRGYGYTF.

Here the CDR3 DNA reads TGTGCCAGCGCGCCAGGGCGAGACGAGCAGTACTTC. This gives the protein CASAPGRDEQYF. V is TRBV12-3 or TRBV12-4 and J is TRBJ2-7; possibly TRBD1 for D (5 bases). This CDR3 has 12 residues. V lost 8 bases and J 5 bases, leaving 13 bases between the germline ends.

The chain is built from TRBV5-5 and TRBJ2-3; unclear D gene. CDR1 SGHKS and CDR2 YYEKEE come from the germline V gene (reference sequence). The CDR3 is 15 residues long. The ends were cut back, 0 bases at V and 1 base at J, with 9 bases in the middle. CDR3 protein: CASSLGSSRTDTQYF. CDR3 in DNA: TGTGCCAGCAGCTTGGGTAGCTCGCGCACAGATACGCAGTATTTT.